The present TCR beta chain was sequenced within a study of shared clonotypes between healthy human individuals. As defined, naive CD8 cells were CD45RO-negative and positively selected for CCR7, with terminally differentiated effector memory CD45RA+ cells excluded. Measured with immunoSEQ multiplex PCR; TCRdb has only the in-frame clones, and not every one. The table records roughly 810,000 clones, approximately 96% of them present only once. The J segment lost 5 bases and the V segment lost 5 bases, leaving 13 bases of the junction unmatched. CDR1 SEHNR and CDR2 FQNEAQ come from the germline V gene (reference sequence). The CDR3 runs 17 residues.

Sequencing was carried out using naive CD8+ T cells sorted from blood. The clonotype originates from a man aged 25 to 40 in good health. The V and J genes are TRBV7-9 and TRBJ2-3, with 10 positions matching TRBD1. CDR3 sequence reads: CASSPMAGTGVKDTQYF. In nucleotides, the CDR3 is TGTGCCAGCAGCCCTATGGCCGGGACAGGGGTAAAAGATACGCAGTATTTT.